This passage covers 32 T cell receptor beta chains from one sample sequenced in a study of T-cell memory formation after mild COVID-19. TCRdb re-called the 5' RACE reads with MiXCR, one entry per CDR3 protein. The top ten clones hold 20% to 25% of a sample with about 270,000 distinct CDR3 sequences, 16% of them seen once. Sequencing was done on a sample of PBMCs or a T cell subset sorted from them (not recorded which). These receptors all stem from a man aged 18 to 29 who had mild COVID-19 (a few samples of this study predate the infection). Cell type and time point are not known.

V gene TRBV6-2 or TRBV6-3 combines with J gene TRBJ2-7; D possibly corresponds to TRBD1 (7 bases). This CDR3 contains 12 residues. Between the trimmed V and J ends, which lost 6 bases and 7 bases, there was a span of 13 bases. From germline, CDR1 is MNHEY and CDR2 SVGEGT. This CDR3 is CASRTQGGEQYV. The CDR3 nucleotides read TGTGCCAGCAGGACCCAGGGGGGAGAGCAGTACGTC.

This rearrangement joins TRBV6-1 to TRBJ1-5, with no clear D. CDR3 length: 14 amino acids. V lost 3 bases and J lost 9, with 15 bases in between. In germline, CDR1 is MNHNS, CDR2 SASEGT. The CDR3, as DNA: TGTGCCAGCAGTGATGTGGGAAACCGTTCGCCCCAGCATTTT. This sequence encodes CASSDVGNRSPQHF.

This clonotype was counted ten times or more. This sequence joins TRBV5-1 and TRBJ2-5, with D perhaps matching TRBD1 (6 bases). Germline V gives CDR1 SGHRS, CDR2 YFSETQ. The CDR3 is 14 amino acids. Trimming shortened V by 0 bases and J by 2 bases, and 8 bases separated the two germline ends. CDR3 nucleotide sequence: TGCGCCAGCAGCTTGGGGACAGTTCAAGAGACCCAGTACTTC. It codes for CASSLGTVQETQYF.

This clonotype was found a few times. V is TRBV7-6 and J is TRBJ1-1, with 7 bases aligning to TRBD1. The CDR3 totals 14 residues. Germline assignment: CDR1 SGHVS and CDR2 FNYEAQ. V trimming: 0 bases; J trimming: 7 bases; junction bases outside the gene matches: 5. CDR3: CASSLAVQGIEAFF. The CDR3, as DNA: TGTGCCAGCAGCTTAGCGGTACAGGGGATTGAAGCTTTCTTT.

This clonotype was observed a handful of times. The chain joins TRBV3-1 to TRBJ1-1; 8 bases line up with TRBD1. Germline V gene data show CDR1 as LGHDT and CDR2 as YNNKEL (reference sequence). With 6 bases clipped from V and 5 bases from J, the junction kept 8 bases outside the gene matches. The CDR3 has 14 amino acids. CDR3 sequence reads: CASRPRQGSTEAFF. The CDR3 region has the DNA TGTGCCAGCAGACCCAGACAGGGGAGTACTGAAGCTTTCTTT. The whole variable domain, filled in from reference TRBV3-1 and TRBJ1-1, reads DTAVSQTPKYLVTQMGNDKSIKCEQNLGHDTMYWYKQDSKKFLKIMFSYNNKELIINETVPNRFSPKSPDKAHLNLHINSLELGDSAVYFCASRPRQGSTEAFFGQGTRLTVV.

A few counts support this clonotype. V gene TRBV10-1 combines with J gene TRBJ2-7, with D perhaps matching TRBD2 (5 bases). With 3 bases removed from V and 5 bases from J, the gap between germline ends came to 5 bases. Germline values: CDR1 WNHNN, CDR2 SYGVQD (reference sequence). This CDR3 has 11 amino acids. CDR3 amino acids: CASSDGDEQYF. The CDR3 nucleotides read TGCGCCAGCAGTGACGGGGACGAGCAGTACTTC.

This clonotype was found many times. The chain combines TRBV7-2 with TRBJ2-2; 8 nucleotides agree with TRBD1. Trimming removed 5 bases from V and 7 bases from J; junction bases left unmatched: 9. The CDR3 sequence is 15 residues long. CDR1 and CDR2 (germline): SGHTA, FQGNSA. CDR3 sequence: CASSRPRTGFGELFF. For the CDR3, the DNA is TGTGCCAGCAGCCGCCCCCGGACAGGGTTCGGGGAGCTGTTTTTT.

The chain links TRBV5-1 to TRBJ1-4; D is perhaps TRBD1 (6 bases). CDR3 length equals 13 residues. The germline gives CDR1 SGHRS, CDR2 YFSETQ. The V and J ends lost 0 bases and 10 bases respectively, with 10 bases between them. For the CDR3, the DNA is TGCGCCAGCAGCTTGGGACAGGACGCAAAACTGTTTTTT. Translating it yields CASSLGQDAKLFF.

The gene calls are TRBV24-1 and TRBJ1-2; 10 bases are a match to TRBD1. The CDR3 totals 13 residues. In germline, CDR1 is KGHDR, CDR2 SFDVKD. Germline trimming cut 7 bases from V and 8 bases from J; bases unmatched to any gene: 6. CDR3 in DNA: TGTGCCACCAGCTCCGGGACAGGGGCCGGCTACACCTTC. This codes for CATSSGTGAGYTF.

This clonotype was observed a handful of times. The chain's CDR3 is CASSSGQGYYGYTF. The CDR3 region has the DNA TGCGCCAGCAGCTCGGGACAGGGCTACTATGGCTACACCTTC. J is TRBJ1-2 and V is TRBV5-1; 9 bases line up with TRBD1. CDR3 length equals 14 residues. CDR1 is SGHRS and CDR2 is YFSETQ in the germline V gene. Unmatched junction bases numbered 3, after V lost 3 bases and J lost 3 bases.

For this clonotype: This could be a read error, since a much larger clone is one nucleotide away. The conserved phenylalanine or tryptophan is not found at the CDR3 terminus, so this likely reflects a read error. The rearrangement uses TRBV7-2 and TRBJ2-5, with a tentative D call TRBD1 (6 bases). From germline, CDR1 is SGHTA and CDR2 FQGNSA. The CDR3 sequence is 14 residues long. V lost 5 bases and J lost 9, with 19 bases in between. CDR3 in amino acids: CASSPGTRGSAQYL. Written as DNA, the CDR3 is TGTGCCAGCAGCCCTGGGACGAGGGGGTCGGCCCAGTACCTC.

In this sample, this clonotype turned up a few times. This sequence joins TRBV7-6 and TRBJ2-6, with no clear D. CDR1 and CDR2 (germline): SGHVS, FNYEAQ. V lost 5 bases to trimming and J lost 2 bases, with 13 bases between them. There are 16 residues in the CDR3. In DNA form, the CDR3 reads TGTGCCAGCAGCGATCTGGGCCGAACTGGGGCCAACGTCCTGACTTTC. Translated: CASSDLGRTGANVLTF.

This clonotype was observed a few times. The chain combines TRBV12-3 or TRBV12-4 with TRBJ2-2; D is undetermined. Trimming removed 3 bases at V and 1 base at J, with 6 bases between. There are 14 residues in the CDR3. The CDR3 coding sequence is TGTGCCAGCAGTTTGAGGCGGAACACCGGGGAGCTGTTTTTT. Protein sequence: CASSLRRNTGELFF.

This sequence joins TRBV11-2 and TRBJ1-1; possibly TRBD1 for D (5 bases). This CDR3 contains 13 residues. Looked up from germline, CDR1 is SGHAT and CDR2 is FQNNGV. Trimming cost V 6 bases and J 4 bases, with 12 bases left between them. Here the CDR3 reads CASSRRDGTEAFF. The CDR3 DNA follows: TGTGCCAGCAGTAGGCGGGACGGCACTGAAGCTTTCTTT. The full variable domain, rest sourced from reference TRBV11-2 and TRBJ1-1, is EAGVAQSPRYKIIEKRQSVAFWCNPISGHATLYWYQQILGQGPKLLIQFQNNGVVDDSQLPKDRFSAERLKGVDSTLKIQPAKLEDSAVYLCASSRRDGTEAFFGQGTRLTVV.

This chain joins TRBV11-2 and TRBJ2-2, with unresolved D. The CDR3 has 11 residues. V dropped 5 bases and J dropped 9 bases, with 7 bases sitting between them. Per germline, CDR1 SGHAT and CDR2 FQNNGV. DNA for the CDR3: TGTGCCAGCAGCATTTATTGGGAGCTGTTTTTT. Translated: CASSIYWELFF.

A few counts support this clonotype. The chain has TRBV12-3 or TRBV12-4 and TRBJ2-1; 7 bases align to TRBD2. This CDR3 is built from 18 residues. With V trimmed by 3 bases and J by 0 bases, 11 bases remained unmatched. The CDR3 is CASSLSYMGGDSYNEQFF. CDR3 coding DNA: TGTGCCAGCAGTTTGAGTTATATGGGGGGGGACTCCTACAATGAGCAGTTCTTC.

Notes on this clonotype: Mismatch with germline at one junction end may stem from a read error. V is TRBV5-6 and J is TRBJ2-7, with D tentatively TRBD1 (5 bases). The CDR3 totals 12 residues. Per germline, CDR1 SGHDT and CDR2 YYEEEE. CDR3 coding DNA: TGTGCCAGCAGTTTGGACACAAGCGAGCAGTACTTC. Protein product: CASSLDTSEQYF.

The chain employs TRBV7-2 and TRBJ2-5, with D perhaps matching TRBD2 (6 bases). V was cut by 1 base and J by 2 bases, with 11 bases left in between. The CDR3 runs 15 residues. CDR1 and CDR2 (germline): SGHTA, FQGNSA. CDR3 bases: TGTGCCAGCAGCTTAGTGTTAGCGGATCAAGAGACCCAGTACTTC. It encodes CASSLVLADQETQYF.

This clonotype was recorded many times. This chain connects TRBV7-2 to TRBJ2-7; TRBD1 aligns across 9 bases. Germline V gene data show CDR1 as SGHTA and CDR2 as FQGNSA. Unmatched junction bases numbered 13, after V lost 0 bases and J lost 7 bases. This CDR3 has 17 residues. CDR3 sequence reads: CASSLAVVGQGPQEQYF. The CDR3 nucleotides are TGTGCCAGCAGCTTAGCGGTTGTGGGACAGGGCCCTCAAGAGCAGTACTTC.

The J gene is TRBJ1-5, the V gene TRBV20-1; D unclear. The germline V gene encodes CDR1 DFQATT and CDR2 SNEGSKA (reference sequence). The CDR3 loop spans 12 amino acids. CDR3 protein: CSAKVGDQPQHF. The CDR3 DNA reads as TGCAGCGCGAAGGTCGGGGATCAGCCCCAGCATTTT.

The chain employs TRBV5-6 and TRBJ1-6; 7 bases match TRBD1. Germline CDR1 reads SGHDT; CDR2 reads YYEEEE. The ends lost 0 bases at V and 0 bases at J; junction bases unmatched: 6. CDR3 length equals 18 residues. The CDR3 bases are TGTGCCAGCAGCTTGGTCAGGGGGTCTGGCTCCTATAATTCACCCCTCCACTTT. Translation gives CASSLVRGSGSYNSPLHF.

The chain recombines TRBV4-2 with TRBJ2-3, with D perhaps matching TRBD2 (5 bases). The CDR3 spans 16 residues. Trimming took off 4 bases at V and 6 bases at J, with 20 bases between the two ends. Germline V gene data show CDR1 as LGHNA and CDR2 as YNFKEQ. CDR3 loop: CASSPRDQARVDTQYF. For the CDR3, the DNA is TGTGCCAGCAGCCCCCGGGATCAAGCGCGGGTGGATACGCAGTATTTT.

The CDR3 is CSARADGWGYTF. Here the CDR3 DNA reads TGCAGTGCTAGAGCGGACGGATGGGGCTACACCTTC. The chain couples TRBV20-1 to TRBJ1-2, with D uncertain. The V end lost 1 base, the J end lost 8 bases, and 11 bases lay between the germline ends. This CDR3 is built from 12 residues. The germline V gene has CDR1 DFQATT and CDR2 SNEGSKA (reference sequence).

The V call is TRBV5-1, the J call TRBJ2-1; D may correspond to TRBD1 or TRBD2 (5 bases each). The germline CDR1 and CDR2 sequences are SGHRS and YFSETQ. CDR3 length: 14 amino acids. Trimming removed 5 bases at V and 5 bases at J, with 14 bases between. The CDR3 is CASSGYGAHNEQFF. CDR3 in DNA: TGCGCCAGCAGTGGGTACGGGGCCCACAATGAGCAGTTCTTC.

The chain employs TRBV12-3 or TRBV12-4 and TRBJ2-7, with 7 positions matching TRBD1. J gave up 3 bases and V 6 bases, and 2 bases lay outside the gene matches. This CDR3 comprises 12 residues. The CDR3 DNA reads TGTGCCAGCAGAAGACAGGGCTACGAGCAGTACTTC. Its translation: CASRRQGYEQYF.

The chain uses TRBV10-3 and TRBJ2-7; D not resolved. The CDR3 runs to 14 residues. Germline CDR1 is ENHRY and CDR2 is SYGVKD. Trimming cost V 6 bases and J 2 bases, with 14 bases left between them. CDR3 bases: TGTGCCATCAGCGAGGCCCTCCCCCCCTACGAGCAGTACTTC. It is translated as CAISEALPPYEQYF.

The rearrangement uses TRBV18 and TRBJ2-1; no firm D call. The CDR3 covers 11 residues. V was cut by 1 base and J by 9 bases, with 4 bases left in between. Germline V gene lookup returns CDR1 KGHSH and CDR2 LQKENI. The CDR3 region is CASSPRAEQFF. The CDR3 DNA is TGTGCCAGCTCACCACGCGCTGAGCAGTTCTTC.

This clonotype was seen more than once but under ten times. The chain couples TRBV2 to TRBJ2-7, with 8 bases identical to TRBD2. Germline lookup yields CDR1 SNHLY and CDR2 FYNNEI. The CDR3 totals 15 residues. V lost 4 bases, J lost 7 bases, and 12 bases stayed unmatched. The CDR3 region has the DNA TGTGCCAGCAGTGTAAACGGGGGGGCCGTGGAAGAGCAGTACTTC. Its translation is CASSVNGGAVEEQYF.

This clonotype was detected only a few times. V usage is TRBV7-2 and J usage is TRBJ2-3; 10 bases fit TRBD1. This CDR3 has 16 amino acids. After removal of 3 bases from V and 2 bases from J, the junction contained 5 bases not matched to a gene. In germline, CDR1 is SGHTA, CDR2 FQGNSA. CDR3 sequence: CASSLAGTGVTDTQYF. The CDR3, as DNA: TGTGCCAGCAGCTTGGCCGGGACAGGGGTCACAGATACGCAGTATTTT.

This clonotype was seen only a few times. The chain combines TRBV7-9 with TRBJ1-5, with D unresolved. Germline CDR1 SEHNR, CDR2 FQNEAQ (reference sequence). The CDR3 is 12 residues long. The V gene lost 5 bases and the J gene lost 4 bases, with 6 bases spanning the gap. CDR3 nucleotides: TGTGCCAGCAGCGAAGATAATCAGCCCCAGCATTTT. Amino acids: CASSEDNQPQHF.

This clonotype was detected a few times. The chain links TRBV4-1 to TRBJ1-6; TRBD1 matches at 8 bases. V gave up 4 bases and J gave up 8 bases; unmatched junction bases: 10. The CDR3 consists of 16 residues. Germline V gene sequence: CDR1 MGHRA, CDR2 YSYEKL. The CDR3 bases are TGCGCCAGCAGCCCAACCGGGACAGGCAGATATTCACCCCTCCACTTT. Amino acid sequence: CASSPTGTGRYSPLHF.

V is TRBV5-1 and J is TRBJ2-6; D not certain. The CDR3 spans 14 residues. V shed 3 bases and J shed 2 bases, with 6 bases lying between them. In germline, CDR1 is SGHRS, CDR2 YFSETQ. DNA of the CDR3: TGCGCCAGCAGCTCAGATCCTGGGGCCAACGTCCTGACTTTC. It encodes CASSSDPGANVLTF. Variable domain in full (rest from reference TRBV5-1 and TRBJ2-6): KAGVTQTPRYLIKTRGQQVTLSCSPISGHRSVSWYQQTPGQGLQFLFEYFSETQRNKGNFPGRFSGRQFSNSRSEMNVSTLELGDSALYLCASSSDPGANVLTFGAGSRLTVL.